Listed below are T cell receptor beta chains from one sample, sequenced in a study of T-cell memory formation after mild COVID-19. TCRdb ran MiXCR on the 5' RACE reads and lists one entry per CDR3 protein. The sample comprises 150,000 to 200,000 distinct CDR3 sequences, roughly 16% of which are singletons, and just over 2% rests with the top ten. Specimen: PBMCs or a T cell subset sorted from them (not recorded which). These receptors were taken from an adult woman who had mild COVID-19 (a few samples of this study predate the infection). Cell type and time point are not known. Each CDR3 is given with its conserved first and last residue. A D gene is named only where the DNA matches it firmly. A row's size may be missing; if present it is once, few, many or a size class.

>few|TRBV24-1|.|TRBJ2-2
TGTGCCACCAGTGTGCAGGGGACCGGGGAGCTGTTTTTT
CATSVQGTGELFF
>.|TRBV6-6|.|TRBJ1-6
TGTGCCAGCATGGCAGGTTTTTCACCCCTCCACTTT
CASMAGFSPLHF
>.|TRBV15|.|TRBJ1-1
TGTGCCACCAGCAGAGAAGGGGCTAGGGGAACTGAAGCTTTCTTT
CATSREGARGTEAFF
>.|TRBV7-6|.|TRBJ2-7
TGTGCCAGCAGCTTACCCGACACCTACGAGCAGTACTTC
CASSLPDTYEQYF
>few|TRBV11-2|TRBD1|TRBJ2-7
TGTGCCAGCAGCTCTGGGACAGGGCTACCCTACGAGCAGTACTTC
CASSSGTGLPYEQYF
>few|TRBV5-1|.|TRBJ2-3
TGCGCCAGCAGCCCCCGTAGCGCAGATACGCAGTATTTT
CASSPRSADTQYF
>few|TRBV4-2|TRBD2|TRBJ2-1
TGTGCCAGCAGCCAAGATCTAGCGGGAGGCGATGAGCAGTTCTTC
CASSQDLAGGDEQFF
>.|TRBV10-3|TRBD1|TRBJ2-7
TGTGCCATCTCTGGACAGGGGTCCAACGAGCAGTACTTC
CAISGQGSNEQYF
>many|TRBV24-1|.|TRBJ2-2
TGTGCCACCAGTGACCAATCGGCCAGGGACACCGGGGAGCTGTTTTTT
CATSDQSARDTGELFF
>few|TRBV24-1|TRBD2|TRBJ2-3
TGTGCCACCAGTGCTGCCGACTGGATAGCGGGGGAGCCAGATACGCAGTATTTT
CATSAADWIAGEPDTQYF
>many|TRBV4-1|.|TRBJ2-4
TGCGCCAGCAGCCAAGAGTCCACTGGGGGCATTCAGTACTTC
CASSQESTGGIQYF
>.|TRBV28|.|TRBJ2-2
TGTGCCAGCGGTACAGGGCCCACCGGGGAGCTGTTTTTT
CASGTGPTGELFF
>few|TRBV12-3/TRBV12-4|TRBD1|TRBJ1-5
TGTGCCAGCAGTTTGGACAGGGGAAAGCCCCAGCATTTT
CASSLDRGKPQHF
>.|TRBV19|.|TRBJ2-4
TGTGCCAGTAGTATACTGACAGATGCCAAAAACATTCAGTACTTC
CASSILTDAKNIQYF
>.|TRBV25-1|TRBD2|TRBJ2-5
TGTGCCAGCAGTGAATATCGTAGGTCTAGCGGGAGGTCGCCCCTTCAAGAGACCCAGTACTTC
CASSEYRRSSGRSPLQETQYF
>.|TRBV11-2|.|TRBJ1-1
TGTGCCAGCAGCTTAGAGGTTTACACTGAAGCTTTCTTT
CASSLEVYTEAFF
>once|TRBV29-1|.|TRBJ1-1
TGCAGCGTTGTAATCAGGGGCTGGAACACTGAAGCTTTCTTT
CSVVIRGWNTEAFF
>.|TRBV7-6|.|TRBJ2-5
TGTGCCAGCAGCTTAACCGCTAGCAGCGAGACCCAGTACTTC
CASSLTASSETQYF
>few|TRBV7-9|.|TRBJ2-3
TGTGCCAGCAGCCCACTCTCGGGCCTAACCACAGATACGCAGTATTTT
CASSPLSGLTTDTQYF
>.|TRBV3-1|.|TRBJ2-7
TGTGCCAGCAGCCAAGATACCGTCCGCTCCTACGAGCAGTACTTC
CASSQDTVRSYEQYF
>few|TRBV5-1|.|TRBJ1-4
TGCGCCAGCAGCTTGGACGGGGAAACTAATGAAAAACTGTTTTTT
CASSLDGETNEKLFF
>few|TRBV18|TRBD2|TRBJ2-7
TGTGCCAGCTCACCAGGAGTAGCGGGTTTCTCCTACGAGCAGTACTTC
CASSPGVAGFSYEQYF
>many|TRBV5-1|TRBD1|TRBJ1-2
TGCGCCAGCAGCCGGGACAGCTATGGCTACACCTTC
CASSRDSYGYTF
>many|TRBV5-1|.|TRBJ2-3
TGCGCCAGCAGCTTGGTGGTCACAGATACGCAGTATTTT
CASSLVVTDTQYF
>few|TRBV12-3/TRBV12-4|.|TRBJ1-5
TGTGCCAGCAGCCCTGGACAGCGACTTAGCAATCAGCCCCAGCATTTT
CASSPGQRLSNQPQHF
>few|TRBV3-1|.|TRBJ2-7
TGTGCCAGCAGCCCCACCGGGACGGCGTACGAGCAGTACTTC
CASSPTGTAYEQYF
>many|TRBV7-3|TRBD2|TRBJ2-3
TGTGCCAGCAGCCCAAATCCTAGCGGAACAGATACGCAGTATTTT
CASSPNPSGTDTQYF
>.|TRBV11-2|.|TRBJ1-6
TGTGCCAGCAGCGTTAGCCGGACGCGCCTCCATTCACCCCTCCACTTT
CASSVSRTRLHSPLHF
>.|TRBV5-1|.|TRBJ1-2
TGCGCCAGCAGCTTGGATAATATGGCTTATGGCTACACCTTC
CASSLDNMAYGYTF
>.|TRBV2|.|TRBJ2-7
TGTGCCAGCAGTGTTCTAGCGAACGAGCAGTACTTC
CASSVLANEQYF
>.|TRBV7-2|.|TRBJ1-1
TGTGCCAGCAGCCCACAGCCGAACACTGAAGCTTTCTTT
CASSPQPNTEAFF
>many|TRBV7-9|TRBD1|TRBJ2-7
TGTGCCAGCAGCGACAGGGGGCCCTACGAGCAGTACTTC
CASSDRGPYEQYF
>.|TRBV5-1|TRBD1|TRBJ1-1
TGCGCCAGCAGCCGCCAGGGGGCGAACACTGAAGCTTTCTTT
CASSRQGANTEAFF
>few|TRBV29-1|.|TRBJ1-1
TGCAGCGGACAGGAGATGAACACTGAAGCTTTCTTT
CSGQEMNTEAFF